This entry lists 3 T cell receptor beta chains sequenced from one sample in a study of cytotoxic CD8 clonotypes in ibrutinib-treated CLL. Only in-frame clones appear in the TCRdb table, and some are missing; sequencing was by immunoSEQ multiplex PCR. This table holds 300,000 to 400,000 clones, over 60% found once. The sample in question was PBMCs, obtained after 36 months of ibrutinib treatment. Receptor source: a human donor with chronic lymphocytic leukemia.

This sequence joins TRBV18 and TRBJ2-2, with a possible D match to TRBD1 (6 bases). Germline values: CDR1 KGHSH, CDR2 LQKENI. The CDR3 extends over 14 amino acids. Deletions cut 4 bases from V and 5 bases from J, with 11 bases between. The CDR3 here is CASSHKDRTGELFF. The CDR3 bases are TGTGCCAGCTCACACAAAGACAGGACCGGGGAGCTGTTTTTT.

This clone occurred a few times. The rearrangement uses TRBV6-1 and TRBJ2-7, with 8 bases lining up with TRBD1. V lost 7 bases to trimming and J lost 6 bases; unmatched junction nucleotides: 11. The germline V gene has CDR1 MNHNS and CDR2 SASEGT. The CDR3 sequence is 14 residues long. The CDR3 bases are TGTGCCAGCAAGAGAGAGGTCAGGGGGCCCGAGCAGTACTTC. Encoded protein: CASKREVRGPEQYF.

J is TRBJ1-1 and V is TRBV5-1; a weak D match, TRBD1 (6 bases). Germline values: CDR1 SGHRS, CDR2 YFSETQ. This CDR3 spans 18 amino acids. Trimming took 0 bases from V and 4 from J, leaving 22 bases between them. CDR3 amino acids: CASSLVVGGATPATEAFF. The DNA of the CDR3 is TGCGCCAGCAGCTTGGTGGTAGGGGGAGCTACGCCGGCCACTGAAGCTTTCTTT.